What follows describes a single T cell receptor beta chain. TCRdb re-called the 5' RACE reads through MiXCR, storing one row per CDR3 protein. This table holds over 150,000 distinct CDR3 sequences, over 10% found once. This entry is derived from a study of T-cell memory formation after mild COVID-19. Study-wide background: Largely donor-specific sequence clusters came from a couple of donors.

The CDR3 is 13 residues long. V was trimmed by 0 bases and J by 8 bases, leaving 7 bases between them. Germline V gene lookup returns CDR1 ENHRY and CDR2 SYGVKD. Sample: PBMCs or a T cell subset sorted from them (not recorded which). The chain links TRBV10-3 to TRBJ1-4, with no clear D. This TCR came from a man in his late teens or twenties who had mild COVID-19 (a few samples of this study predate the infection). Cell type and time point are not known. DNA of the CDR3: TGTGCCATCAGTGAGTCTGCTGCGGAAAAACTGTTTTTT. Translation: CAISESAAEKLFF.